A single T cell receptor (beta chain) is shown here with its context. Its antigen is currently unknown. This sample is drawn from a study of vaccination effects on CD4 cells after COVID-19. Study-level results: Long after vaccination, the clones induced by infection and by vaccine shrank markedly in size. A shortage of convalescent patients and an absence of early post-infection timepoints characterized the study.

Using viral peptide pools, the ViraFEST assay grew out antigen-specific CD4+ T cells prior to sequencing. With nine to eleven days of culture completed, CD4+ T cells were isolated. BNT162b2 vaccine or mRNA-1273 vaccine was given to participants in two doses. Nucleocapsid antibodies were negative in the vaccine recipients, who had never had SARS-CoV-2 infection. IL-2 at about 9.7 IU/ml and peptides at 7.5 to 10 ug/ml were added to cultured PBMC, roughly 1.8 million per well. Assay: immunoSEQ multiplex PCR; the TCRdb copy retains only in-frame clones and omits some. The sample contains some 68,000 clones, roughly four fifths of which appear only once. V gave up 4 bases and J gave up 5 bases; unmatched junction bases: 6. Germline values: CDR1 LGHDT, CDR2 YNNKEL (reference sequence). The CDR3 runs to 17 residues.

The material was CD4+ T cells from PBMCs cultured with HCoV-229E spike peptides, obtained after COVID-19 vaccination. This clonotype was sampled from a human donor who received a COVID-19 vaccine. V and J are TRBV3-1 (or the pseudogene TRBV3-2) and TRBJ2-1, with TRBD2 identical over 15 bases. CDR3 nucleotides: TGTGCCAGCAGCCCCGGGACTAGCGGGGGGCCAGACAATGAGCAGTTCTTC. The encoded protein is CASSPGTSGGPDNEQFF.